The 16 T cell receptor beta chains listed next were all sequenced from one sample in a study of T cells after yellow fever vaccination. Using its own MiXCR run on the 5' RACE reads, TCRdb lists one record per CDR3 protein. The table shows about 300,000 distinct CDR3 sequences, with roughly 8.7% occurring only once. The sample here was CD4+ T cells sorted from PBMCs, taken 5 days after the yellow fever booster vaccination. The receptor source for this set is a man between 18 and 35 years old who received the YFV17D yellow fever vaccine.

V gene TRBV19 combines with J gene TRBJ1-2; 7 bases align to TRBD1. From germline, CDR1 is LNHDA and CDR2 SQIVND (reference sequence). This CDR3 has 13 amino acids. The trim removed 6 bases at V and 8 bases at J, leaving 9 bases unmatched. In nucleotides, the CDR3 is TGTGCCAGTAGAATGGGACAGCTCTACGGCTACACCTTC. Translated: CASRMGQLYGYTF. The full variable domain, completed using reference TRBV19 and TRBJ1-2, is DGGITQSPKYLFRKEGQNVTLSCEQNLNHDAMYWYRQDPGQGLRLIYYSQIVNDFQKGDIAEGYSVSREKKESFPLTVTSAQKNPTAFYLCASRMGQLYGYTFGSGTRLTVV.

This clonotype was counted between two and nine times. The CDR3 sequence: CAVGWRGTTDTQYF. As DNA, the CDR3 is TGTGCCGTAGGTTGGCGGGGGACCACAGATACGCAGTATTTT. V and J are TRBV10-3 and TRBJ2-3; the match to TRBD2 covers 7 bases. CDR1 is ENHRY and CDR2 is SYGVKD in the germline V gene. Trimming removed 11 bases from V and 2 bases from J; junction bases left unmatched: 10. The CDR3 covers 14 residues.

This clonotype was recorded a few times. A junction boundary mismatches the germline segment, possibly from a read error. The rearrangement joins TRBV7-2 to TRBJ1-2; TRBD1 might be the D (5 bases). CDR3 length: 12 amino acids. Germline V gene lookup returns CDR1 SGHTA and CDR2 FQGNSA. The CDR3 protein is CASSLGLDRGSF. The CDR3 DNA is TGTGCCAGCAGCTTAGGGCTAGACCGGGGGTCCTTC.

V gene TRBV9 combines with J gene TRBJ2-2; D is perhaps TRBD2 (5 bases). With 6 bases removed from V and 0 bases from J, the gap between germline ends came to 9 bases. This CDR3 has 14 amino acids. The germline V gene encodes CDR1 SGDLS and CDR2 YYNGEE. The DNA of the CDR3 is TGTGCCAGCATGTCGGGAACGAACACCGGGGAGCTGTTTTTT. This codes for CASMSGTNTGELFF.

This clonotype was counted a few times. V and J are TRBV12-3 or TRBV12-4 and TRBJ2-3; D gene unclear. Trimming cost V 6 bases and J 8 bases, with 15 bases left between them. The CDR3 loop spans 13 amino acids. CDR3 in amino acids: CASRSPGFGTQYF. CDR3 nucleotide sequence: TGTGCCAGCAGAAGTCCGGGCTTCGGTACGCAGTATTTT.

This clonotype was picked up a small number of times. The chain is built from TRBV20-1 and TRBJ2-1, with 14 bases matching TRBD2. Germline CDR1 is DFQATT and CDR2 is SNEGSKA (reference sequence). The trim removed 1 base at V and 4 bases at J, leaving 9 bases unmatched. The length of the CDR3 is 18 residues. CDR3 bases: TGCAGTGCTAGAGGACTAGCGGGGGGGCAGGTTATATACAATGAGCAGTTCTTC. It encodes CSARGLAGGQVIYNEQFF.

This clonotype came up a few times. CDR3: CASSTRTGYQPQHF. Written as DNA, the CDR3 is TGTGCCAGCAGCACCCGGACAGGGTATCAGCCCCAGCATTTT. The chain combines TRBV7-9 with TRBJ1-5; 8 bases are a match to TRBD1. The ends lost 5 bases at V and 5 bases at J; junction bases unmatched: 5. CDR3 length: 14 amino acids. The V gene's germline CDR1 is SEHNR and CDR2 FQNEAQ (reference sequence).

This clonotype turned up a few times. The CDR3 sequence: CASSLGRGSYEQYV. DNA for the CDR3: TGTGCCAGCAGCTTAGGGCGCGGTTCCTACGAGCAGTACGTC. The chain couples TRBV7-9 to TRBJ2-7; no clear D. Trimming cost V 1 base and J 1 base, with 8 bases left between them. This CDR3 is 14 amino acids long. Germline V gene lookup returns CDR1 SEHNR and CDR2 FQNEAQ (reference sequence).

This chain joins TRBV12-3 or TRBV12-4 and TRBJ1-5; D remains unclear. The CDR3 has 13 amino acids. With 4 bases removed from V and 5 bases from J, the gap between germline ends came to 9 bases. The CDR3 spells CASSWERYQPQHF. The CDR3, as DNA: TGTGCCAGCAGTTGGGAGCGTTATCAGCCCCAGCATTTT.

The V call is TRBV19, the J call TRBJ2-1, with 7 bases aligning to TRBD2. V shed 6 bases, J shed 3 bases, and the junction held 5 bases outside the gene matches. The CDR3 is 14 residues long. The V gene's germline CDR1 is LNHDA and CDR2 SQIVND (reference sequence). CDR3 sequence: CASSRDYRYNEQFF. The CDR3 DNA reads TGTGCCAGTAGCCGGGACTATCGCTACAATGAGCAGTTCTTC.

This clonotype was observed a single time. The chain has TRBV12-3 or TRBV12-4 and TRBJ1-5, with D possibly being TRBD1 (5 bases). The CDR3 sequence is 12 residues long. Between the trimmed V and J ends, which lost 7 bases and 5 bases, there was a span of 9 bases. CDR3 coding DNA: TGTGCCAGCACCTTGGGGGATCAGCCCCAGCATTTT. Translation: CASTLGDQPQHF.

This chain's CDR3 is CASSALGGSEETQYF. The CDR3 nucleotides read TGTGCCAGCAGCGCCCTTGGGGGCTCTGAGGAGACCCAGTACTTC. The V call is TRBV9, the J call TRBJ2-5, with a weak D call TRBD1 (6 bases). V lost 3 bases to trimming and J lost 5 bases, with 17 bases between them. This CDR3 has 15 amino acids. CDR1 is SGDLS, CDR2 YYNGEE, per germline. The full variable domain, with the rest looked up from reference TRBV9 and TRBJ2-5, is DSGVTQTPKHLITATGQRVTLRCSPRSGDLSVYWYQQSLDQGLQFLIQYYNGEERAKGNILERFSAQQFPDLHSELNLSSLELGDSALYFCASSALGGSEETQYFGPGTRLLVL.

In its sample, this clonotype was seen a few times. This sequence joins TRBV5-1 and TRBJ1-6; D is ambiguous. Germline loops: CDR1 SGHRS, CDR2 YFSETQ. Trimming left V 6 bases short and J 3 bases short, with 13 bases between. This CDR3 is 15 amino acids long. The CDR3 region is CASKGEDHYNSPLHF. The CDR3, as DNA: TGCGCCAGCAAGGGAGAGGACCACTATAATTCACCCCTCCACTTT.

This clonotype was picked up many times. This chain uses TRBV12-3 or TRBV12-4 with TRBJ2-7, with D perhaps matching TRBD1 (5 bases). V was trimmed by 5 bases and J by 0 bases, leaving 14 bases between them. The CDR3 has 15 residues. The CDR3 spells CASSNLGVSSYEQYV. CDR3 coding DNA: TGTGCCAGCAGTAACTTAGGGGTGAGCTCCTACGAGCAGTACGTC.

This clonotype showed up just a few times. This chain connects TRBV20-1 to TRBJ1-2, with D possibly being TRBD1 (5 bases). CDR3 length: 14 amino acids. The V gene's germline CDR1 is DFQATT and CDR2 SNEGSKA (reference sequence). Trimming pared 5 bases from V and 8 bases from J, leaving 21 bases between. The CDR3 region is CSAGDPGQVRGYTF. The CDR3 DNA reads TGCAGTGCTGGCGACCCAGGGCAAGTTCGCGGCTACACCTTC.

This clonotype was counted between two and nine times. The chain couples TRBV12-3 or TRBV12-4 to TRBJ1-4; TRBD1 matches 7 bases. The V gene end was trimmed by 3 bases and the J gene end by 3 bases; junction bases not matched to a gene: 1. The CDR3 is 14 amino acids. CDR3 in amino acids: CASSFQGANEKLFF. The CDR3 DNA sequence: TGTGCCAGCAGTTTCCAGGGGGCTAATGAAAAACTGTTTTTT.